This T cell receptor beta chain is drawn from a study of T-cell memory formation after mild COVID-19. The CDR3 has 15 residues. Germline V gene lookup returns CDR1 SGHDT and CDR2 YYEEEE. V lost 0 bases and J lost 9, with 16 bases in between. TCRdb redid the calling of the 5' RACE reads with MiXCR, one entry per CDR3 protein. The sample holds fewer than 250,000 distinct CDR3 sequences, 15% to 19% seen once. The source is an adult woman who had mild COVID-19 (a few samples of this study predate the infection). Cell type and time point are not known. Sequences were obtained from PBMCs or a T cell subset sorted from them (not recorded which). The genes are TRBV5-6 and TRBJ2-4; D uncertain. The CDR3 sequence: CASSLAGEKKFIQYF. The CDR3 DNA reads TGTGCCAGCAGCTTGGCTGGGGAAAAGAAGTTCATTCAGTACTTC.